In this sample, the clone carrying this T cell receptor beta chain turned up many times. Its antigen is undetermined. Germline-derived CDR1 and CDR2 are SGDLS and YYNGEE. Trimming at V came to 0 bases and at J to 3 bases, leaving 4 bases not matched to a gene. The CDR3 runs 15 residues. These data originate in a study of T cells after yellow fever vaccination. Study results and limitations: A faster peak, day 5 versus 15, was reached by the weaker secondary response. Abundant clonotypes from the bulk population could have been carried over as contaminants into FACS-sorted repertoires.

Via MiXCR, TCRdb re-called the 5' RACE reads, giving one row per CDR3 protein. This table has roughly 350,000 distinct CDR3 sequences, roughly 4.3% appearing once. This chain uses TRBV9 with TRBJ2-3; 7 bases match TRBD2. This TCR came from a man aged 18 to 30 who received the YFV17D yellow fever vaccine. The material was PBMCs, obtained 5 days after the yellow fever booster vaccination. DNA of the CDR3: TGTGCCAGCAGCGTAGGGGGGGGGTATACAGATACGCAGTATTTT. Protein: CASSVGGGYTDTQYF.